The text below deals with one TCR beta chain. This clonotype has only a few counts. The specificity of this receptor is unknown. No much larger clone exists at a distance of one base, and base qualities are not known. The data were obtained in a study of patients and donors after allogeneic stem cell transplantation (dated by TCRdb to 2019 to 2021). V is cut back by 0 bases and J by 6 bases, with 13 bases in the junction unmatched. Taken from the germline V gene (reference sequence), the CDR1 and CDR2 loops are DFQATT and SNEGSKA. Including the terminal cysteine and phenylalanine, the CDR3 comprises 18 residues. Only the CDR3 region is kept as DNA, spanning 54 bases read in frame from base 1. Library prep was done by RT-PCR. Sequencer: NextSeq 550. In TCRdb, the public reads were trimmed at Q25 with fastp and aligned with MiXCR, with productive beta chains retained. Merged by CDR3 protein, the rows form single entries marked with the most common genes and DNA. The table for this sample lists fewer than 500,000 distinct CDR3 sequences; 16% of them were counted only once. 6% to 8% of the sample is taken by the ten largest.

This chain is built from TRBV20-1 and TRBJ2-1; the junction holds 11 bases that match TRBD2. The origin of this receptor is a human donor who was either an allogeneic HSCT recipient or a stem cell or donor lymphocyte infusion donor (not recorded which). It is not recorded whose cells these are; they may come from a transplant donor. Source material: blood, either unsorted or a sorted T cell fraction (not recorded which). The CDR3 corresponds to CSARDSWTSGLDPNEQFF. The base sequence is TGCAGTGCTAGAGATTCGTGGACTAGCGGGTTAGACCCCAATGAGCAGTTCTTC.